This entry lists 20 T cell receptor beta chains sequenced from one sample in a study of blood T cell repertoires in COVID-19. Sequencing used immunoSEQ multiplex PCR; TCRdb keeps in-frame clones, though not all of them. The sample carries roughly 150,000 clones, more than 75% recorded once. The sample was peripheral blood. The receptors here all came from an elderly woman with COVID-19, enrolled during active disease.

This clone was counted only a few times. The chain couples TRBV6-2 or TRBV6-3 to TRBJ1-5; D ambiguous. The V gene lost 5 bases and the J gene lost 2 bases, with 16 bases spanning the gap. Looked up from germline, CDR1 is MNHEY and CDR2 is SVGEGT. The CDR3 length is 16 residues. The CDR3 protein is CASSRLLSPRNQPQHF. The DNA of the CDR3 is TGTGCCAGCAGTAGACTTTTGTCCCCGCGCAATCAGCCCCAGCATTTT.

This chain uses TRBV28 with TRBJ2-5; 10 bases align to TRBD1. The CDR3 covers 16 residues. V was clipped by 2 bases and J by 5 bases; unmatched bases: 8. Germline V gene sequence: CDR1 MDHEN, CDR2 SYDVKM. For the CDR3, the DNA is TGTGCCAGCAGTTTACCCGGGACAGGGGACGGCGAGACCCAGTACTTC. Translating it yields CASSLPGTGDGETQYF.

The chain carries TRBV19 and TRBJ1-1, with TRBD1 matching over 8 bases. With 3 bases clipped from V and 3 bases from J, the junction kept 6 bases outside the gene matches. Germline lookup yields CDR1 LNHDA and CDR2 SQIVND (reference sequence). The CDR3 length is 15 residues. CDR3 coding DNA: TGTGCCAGTAGTATTGGGTCACAGGGGGACACTGAAGCTTTCTTT. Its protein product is CASSIGSQGDTEAFF.

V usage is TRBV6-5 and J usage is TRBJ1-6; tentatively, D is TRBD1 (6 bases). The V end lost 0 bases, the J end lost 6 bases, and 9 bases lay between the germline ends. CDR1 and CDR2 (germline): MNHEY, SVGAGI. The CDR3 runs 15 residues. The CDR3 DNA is TGTGCCAGCAGTTACTCGACAGGACTTAATTCACCCCTCCACTTT. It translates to CASSYSTGLNSPLHF.

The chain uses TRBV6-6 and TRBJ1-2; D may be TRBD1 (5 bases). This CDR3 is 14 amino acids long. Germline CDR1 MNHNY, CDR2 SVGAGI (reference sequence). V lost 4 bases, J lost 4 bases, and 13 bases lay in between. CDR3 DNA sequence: TGTGCCAGCAGTTCCTTGACAGAATCCTATGGCTACACCTTC. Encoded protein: CASSSLTESYGYTF.

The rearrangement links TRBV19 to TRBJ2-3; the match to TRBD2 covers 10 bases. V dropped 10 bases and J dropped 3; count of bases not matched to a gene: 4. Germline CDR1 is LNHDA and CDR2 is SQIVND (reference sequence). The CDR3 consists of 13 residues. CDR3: CATAAGGTDTQYF. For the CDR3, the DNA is TGTGCCACCGCAGCGGGAGGGACAGATACGCAGTATTTT. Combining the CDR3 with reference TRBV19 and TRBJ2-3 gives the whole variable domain DGGITQSPKYLFRKEGQNVTLSCEQNLNHDAMYWYRQDPGQGLRLIYYSQIVNDFQKGDIAEGYSVSREKKESFPLTVTSAQKNPTAFYLCATAAGGTDTQYFGPGTRLTVL.

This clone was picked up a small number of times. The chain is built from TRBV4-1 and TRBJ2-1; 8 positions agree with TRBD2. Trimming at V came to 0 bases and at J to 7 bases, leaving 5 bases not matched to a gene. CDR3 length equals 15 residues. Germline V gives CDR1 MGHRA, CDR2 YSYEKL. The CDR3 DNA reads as TGCGCCAGCAGCCAAGATGCCAGCGGGAGTAATGAGCAGTTCTTC. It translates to CASSQDASGSNEQFF.

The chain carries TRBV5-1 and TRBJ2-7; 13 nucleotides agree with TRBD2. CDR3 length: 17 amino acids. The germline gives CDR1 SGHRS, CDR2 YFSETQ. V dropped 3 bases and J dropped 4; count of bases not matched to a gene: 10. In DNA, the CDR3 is TGCGCCAGCAGCTCCCCAACTAGCGGGAGGGCCGGATACGAGCAGTACTTC. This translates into CASSSPTSGRAGYEQYF.

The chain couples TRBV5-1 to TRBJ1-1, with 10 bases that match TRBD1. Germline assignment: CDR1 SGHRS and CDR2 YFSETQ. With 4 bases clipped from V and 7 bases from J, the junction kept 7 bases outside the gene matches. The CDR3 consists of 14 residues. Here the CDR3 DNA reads TGCGCCAGCAGCCAGACAGGGGGCAGCCTTGAAGCTTTCTTT. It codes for CASSQTGGSLEAFF.

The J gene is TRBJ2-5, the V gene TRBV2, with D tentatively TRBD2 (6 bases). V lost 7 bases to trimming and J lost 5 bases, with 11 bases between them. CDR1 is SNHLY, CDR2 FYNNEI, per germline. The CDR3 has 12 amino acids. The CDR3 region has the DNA TGTGCCAGCACCAGACTAGTCGAGACCCAGTACTTC. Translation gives CASTRLVETQYF.

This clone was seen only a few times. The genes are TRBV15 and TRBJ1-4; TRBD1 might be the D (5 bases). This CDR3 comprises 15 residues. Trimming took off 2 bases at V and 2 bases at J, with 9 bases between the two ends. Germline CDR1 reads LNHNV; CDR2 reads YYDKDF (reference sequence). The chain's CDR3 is CATSRPGVTNEKLFF. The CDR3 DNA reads TGTGCCACCAGCAGACCGGGGGTGACTAATGAAAAACTGTTTTTT.

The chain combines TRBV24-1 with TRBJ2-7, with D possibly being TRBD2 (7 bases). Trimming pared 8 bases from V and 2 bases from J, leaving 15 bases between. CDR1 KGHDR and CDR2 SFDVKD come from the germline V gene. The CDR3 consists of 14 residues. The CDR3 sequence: CATKFWRGPYEQYF. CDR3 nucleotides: TGTGCCACCAAGTTCTGGCGGGGGCCCTACGAGCAGTACTTC.

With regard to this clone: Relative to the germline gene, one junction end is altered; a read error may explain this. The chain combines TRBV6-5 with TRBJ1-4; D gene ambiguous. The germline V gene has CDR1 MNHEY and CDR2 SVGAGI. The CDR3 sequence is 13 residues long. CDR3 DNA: TGTGCCAGCAGCCTAGAATCTAACGAAAAACTGTTTTTT. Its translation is CASSLESNEKLFF.

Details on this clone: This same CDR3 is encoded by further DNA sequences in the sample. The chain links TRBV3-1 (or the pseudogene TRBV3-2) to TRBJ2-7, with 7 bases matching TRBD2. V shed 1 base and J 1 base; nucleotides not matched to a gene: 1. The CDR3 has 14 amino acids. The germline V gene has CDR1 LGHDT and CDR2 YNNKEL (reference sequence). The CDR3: CASSQGSGSYEQYF. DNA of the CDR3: TGTGCCAGCAGCCAAGGTAGCGGGTCCTACGAGCAGTACTTC.

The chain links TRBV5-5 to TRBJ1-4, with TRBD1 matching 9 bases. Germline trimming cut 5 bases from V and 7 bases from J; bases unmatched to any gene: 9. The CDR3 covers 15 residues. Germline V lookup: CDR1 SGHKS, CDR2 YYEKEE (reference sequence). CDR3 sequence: CASRQTGGFGEKLFF. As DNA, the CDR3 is TGTGCCAGCAGACAAACAGGGGGCTTTGGTGAAAAACTGTTTTTT.

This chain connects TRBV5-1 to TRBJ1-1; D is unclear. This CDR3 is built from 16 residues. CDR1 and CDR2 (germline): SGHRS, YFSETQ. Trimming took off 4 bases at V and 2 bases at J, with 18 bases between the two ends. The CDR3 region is CASSRISQWPNTEAFF. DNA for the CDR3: TGCGCCAGCAGCCGTATTTCTCAGTGGCCAAACACTGAAGCTTTCTTT.

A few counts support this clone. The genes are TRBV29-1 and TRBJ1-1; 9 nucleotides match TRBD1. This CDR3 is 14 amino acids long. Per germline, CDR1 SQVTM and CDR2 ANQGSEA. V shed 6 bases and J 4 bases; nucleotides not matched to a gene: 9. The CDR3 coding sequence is TGCAGCGTGCAACCGGGACAGGGCCCCACTGAAGCTTTCTTT. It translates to CSVQPGQGPTEAFF.

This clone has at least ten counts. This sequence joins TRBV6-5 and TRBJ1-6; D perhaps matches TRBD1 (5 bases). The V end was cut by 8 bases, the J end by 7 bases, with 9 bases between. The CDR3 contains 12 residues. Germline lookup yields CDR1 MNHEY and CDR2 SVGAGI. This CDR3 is CASGQGNSPLHF. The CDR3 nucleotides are TGTGCCAGCGGGCAGGGAAATTCACCCCTCCACTTT.

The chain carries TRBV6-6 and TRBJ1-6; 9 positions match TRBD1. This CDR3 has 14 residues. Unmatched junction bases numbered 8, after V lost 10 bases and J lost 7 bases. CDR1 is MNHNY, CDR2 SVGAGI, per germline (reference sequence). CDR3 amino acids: CATLPGQGNSPLHF. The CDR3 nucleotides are TGTGCCACTCTGCCGGGACAGGGAAATTCACCCCTCCACTTT.

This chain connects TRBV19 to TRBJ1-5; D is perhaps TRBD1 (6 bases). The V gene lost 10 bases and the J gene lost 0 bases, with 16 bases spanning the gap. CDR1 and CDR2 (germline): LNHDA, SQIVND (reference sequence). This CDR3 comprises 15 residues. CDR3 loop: CATSGRTDSNQPQHF. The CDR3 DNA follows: TGTGCCACCTCCGGTAGGACAGATAGCAATCAGCCCCAGCATTTT.